What follows is one T cell receptor (beta chain) and its context. V was pared by 4 bases and J by 5 bases, with 11 bases between. The CDR3 is 13 residues long. CDR1 SGHAT and CDR2 FQNNGV come from the germline V gene. The sample comes from a study of identical twins. MiXCR, applied by TCRdb to the 5' RACE reads, yields one record per CDR3 protein. The sample lists 550,000 to 800,000 distinct CDR3 sequences, under 8.5% seen once, with 1.5% to 2% in the top ten. These sequences were also reported in another study, on yellow fever vaccine responses in identical twins.

Source material: PBMCs. This clonotype was obtained from a woman aged 18 to 35 in good health. The J gene is TRBJ1-2, the V gene TRBV11-2; D not resolved. The CDR3 region is CASSSLYEYGYTF. The CDR3 DNA follows: TGTGCCAGCAGCTCCCTCTATGAGTATGGCTACACCTTC.